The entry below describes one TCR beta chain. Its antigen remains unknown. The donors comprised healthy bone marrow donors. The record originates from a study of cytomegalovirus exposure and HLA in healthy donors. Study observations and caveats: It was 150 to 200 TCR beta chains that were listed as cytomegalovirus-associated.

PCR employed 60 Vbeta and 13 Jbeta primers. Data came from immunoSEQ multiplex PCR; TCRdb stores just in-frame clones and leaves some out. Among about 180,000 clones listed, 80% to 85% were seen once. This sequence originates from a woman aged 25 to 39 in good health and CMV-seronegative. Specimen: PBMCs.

As DNA, the CDR3 is TGTGCCAGCAGTGCAAACAGGGGGCGCCGAGCTGAAGCTTTCTTT. This encodes CASSANRGRRAEAFF. The chain couples TRBV27 to TRBJ1-1, with 9 bases matching TRBD1. V lost 5 bases, J lost 6 bases, and 10 bases stayed unmatched. CDR1 and CDR2 (germline): MNHEY, SMNVEV (reference sequence). The CDR3 is 15 residues long.